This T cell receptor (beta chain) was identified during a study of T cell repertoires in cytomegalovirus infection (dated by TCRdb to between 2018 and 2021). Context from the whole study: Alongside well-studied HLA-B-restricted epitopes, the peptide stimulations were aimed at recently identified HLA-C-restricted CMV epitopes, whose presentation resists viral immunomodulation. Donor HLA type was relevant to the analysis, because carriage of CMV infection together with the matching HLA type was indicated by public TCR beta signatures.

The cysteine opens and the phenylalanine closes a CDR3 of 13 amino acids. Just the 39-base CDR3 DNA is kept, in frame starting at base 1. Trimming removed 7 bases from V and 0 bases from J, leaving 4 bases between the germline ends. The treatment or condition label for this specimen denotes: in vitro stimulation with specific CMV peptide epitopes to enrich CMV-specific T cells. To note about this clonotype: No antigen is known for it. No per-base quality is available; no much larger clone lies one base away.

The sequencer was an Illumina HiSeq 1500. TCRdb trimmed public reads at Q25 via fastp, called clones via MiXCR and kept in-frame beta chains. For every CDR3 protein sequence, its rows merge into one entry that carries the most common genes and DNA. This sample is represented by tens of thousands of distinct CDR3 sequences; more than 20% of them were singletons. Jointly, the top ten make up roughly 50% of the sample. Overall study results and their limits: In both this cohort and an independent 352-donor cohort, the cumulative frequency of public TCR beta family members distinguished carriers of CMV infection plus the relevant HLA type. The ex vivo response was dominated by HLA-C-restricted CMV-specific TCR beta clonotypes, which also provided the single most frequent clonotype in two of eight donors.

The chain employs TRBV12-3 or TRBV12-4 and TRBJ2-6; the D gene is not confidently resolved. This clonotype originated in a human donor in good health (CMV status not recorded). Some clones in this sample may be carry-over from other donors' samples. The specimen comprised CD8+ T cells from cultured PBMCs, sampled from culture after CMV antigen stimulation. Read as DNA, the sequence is TGTGCCAGCATAGACTCTGGGGCCAACGTCCTGACTTTC. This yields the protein CASIDSGANVLTF.